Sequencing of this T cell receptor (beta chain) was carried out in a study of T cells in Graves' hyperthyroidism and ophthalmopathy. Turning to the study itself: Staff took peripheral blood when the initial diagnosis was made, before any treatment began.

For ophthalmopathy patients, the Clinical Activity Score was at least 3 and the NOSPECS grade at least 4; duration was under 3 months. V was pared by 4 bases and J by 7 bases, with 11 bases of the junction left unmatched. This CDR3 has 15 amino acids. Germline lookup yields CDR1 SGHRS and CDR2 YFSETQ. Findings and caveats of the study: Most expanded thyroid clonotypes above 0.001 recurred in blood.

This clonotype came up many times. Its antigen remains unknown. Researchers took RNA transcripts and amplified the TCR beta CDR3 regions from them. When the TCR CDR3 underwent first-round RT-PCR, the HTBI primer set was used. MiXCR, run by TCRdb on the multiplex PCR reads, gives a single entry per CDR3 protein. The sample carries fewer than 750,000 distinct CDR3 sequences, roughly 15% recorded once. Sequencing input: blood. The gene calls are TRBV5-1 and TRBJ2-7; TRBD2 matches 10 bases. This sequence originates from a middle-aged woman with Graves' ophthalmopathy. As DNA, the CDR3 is TGCGCCAGCAGCCTCGGACTAGCGGTACTGGGGGAGCAGTACTTC. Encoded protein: CASSLGLAVLGEQYF.